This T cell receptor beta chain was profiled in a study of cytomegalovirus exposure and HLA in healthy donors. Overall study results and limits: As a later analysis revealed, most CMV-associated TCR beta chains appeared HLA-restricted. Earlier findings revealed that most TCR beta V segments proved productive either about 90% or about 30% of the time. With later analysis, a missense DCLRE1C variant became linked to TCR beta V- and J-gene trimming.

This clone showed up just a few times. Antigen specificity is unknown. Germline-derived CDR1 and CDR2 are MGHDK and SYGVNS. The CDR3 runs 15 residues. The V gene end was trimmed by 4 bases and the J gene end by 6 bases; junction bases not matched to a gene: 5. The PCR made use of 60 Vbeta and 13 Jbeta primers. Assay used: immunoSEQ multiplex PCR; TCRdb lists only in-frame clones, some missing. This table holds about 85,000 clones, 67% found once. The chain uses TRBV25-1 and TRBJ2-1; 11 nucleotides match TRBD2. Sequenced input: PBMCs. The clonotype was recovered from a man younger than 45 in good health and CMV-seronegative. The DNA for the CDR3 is TGTGCCAGCAGTGGCCTAGCGGGAGGTTCCAATGAGCAGTTCTTC. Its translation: CASSGLAGGSNEQFF.